The 31 T cell receptor beta chains in this list originate from one sample, sequenced in a study of T-cell reconstitution after alpha-beta-depleted transplantation in children. During its preparation, the TCRbeta library received unique molecular identifiers. TCRdb independently ran MiXCR on the PCR reads; one entry per CDR3 protein. The table includes approximately 980,000 distinct CDR3 sequences, about 26% detected once. The specimen was PBMCs, mostly from graft donor cells, collected 360 days after TCRalphabeta/CD19-depleted stem cell transplant. The receptors shown here come from a boy in the first two years of life who had a stem cell transplant for SCID, so the T cells may come from the graft donor.

This chain links TRBV28 with TRBJ2-5; 14 bases align to TRBD2. This CDR3 is built from 14 residues. Trimming cost V 6 bases and J 7 bases; bases outside gene matches: 4. The V gene's germline CDR1 is MDHEN and CDR2 SYDVKM. CDR3 amino acids: CASSRLAGGGTQYF. CDR3 in DNA: TGTGCCAGCAGCCGACTAGCGGGAGGGGGGACCCAGTACTTC.

This clonotype occurred a few times. V is TRBV13 and J is TRBJ2-5, with D hard to call. CDR1 PRHDT and CDR2 FYEKMQ come from the germline V gene (reference sequence). V was trimmed by 0 bases and J by 5 bases, leaving 10 bases between them. This CDR3 spans 14 amino acids. Here the CDR3 DNA reads TGTGCCAGCAGCTTAGGCGTCTTCGGGGAGACCCAGTACTTC. It translates to CASSLGVFGETQYF.

This clonotype came up a few times. J is TRBJ2-7 and V is TRBV25-1; no clear D. Germline CDR1 MGHDK, CDR2 SYGVNS. CDR3 size: 15 residues. Trimming stripped 0 bases from V and 1 base from J, with 10 bases between. The CDR3 sequence is CASSEYAMGSYEQYF. The DNA for the CDR3 is TGTGCCAGCAGTGAATATGCTATGGGTTCCTACGAGCAGTACTTC.

At least ten counts were recorded for this clonotype. The rearrangement links TRBV5-5 to TRBJ2-1, with unresolved D. Germline V gene data show CDR1 as SGHKS and CDR2 as YYEKEE (reference sequence). V was pared by 4 bases and J by 7 bases, with 18 bases between. The CDR3 length is 15 residues. CDR3 coding DNA: TGTGCCAGCAGCCCGACCTCTTTGTCCAGGAATGAGCAGTTCTTC. It encodes CASSPTSLSRNEQFF.

This clonotype was counted a few times. This chain joins TRBV2 and TRBJ1-1, with 8 nucleotides matching TRBD1. The germline gives CDR1 SNHLY, CDR2 FYNNEI. This CDR3 contains 14 residues. V was pared by 8 bases and J by 3 bases, with 8 bases of the junction left unmatched. DNA for the CDR3: TGTGCCAGCCTAATGGAGACAGGGGACACTGAAGCTTTCTTT. The encoded protein is CASLMETGDTEAFF.

This clonotype was picked up many times. CDR3 sequence reads: CAIRPQGWSYEQYF. The CDR3 DNA is TGTGCCATCAGACCACAGGGTTGGTCCTACGAGCAGTACTTC. The genes are TRBV10-3 and TRBJ2-7, with D perhaps matching TRBD1 (6 bases). Deletions cut 6 bases from V and 1 base from J, with 13 bases between. The CDR3 is 14 amino acids. Germline V lookup: CDR1 ENHRY, CDR2 SYGVKD.

Worth noting for this clonotype: The CDR3 carries no conserved terminal phenylalanine or tryptophan, so it likely arises from a read error. The DNA is omitted, as the CDR3 cannot be located on it reliably, and the CDR3 follows TCRdb's listing. The chain employs TRBV5-6 and TRBJ1-2. The CDR3 numbers 11 amino acids, ends counted. Germline V gene lookup returns CDR1 SGHDT and CDR2 YYEEEE. CDR3 sequence reads: CASSLFGRRSV.

This clonotype was found a few times. J is TRBJ1-1 and V is TRBV28, with D tentatively TRBD1 (5 bases). The ends were cut back, 3 bases at V and 8 bases at J, with 16 bases in the middle. CDR3 length: 14 amino acids. Germline V gene data show CDR1 as MDHEN and CDR2 as SYDVKM. The chain's CDR3 is CASSFTRGGTEAFF. DNA for the CDR3: TGTGCCAGCAGTTTTACCCGGGGGGGAACCGAAGCTTTCTTT. Filled out from reference TRBV28 and TRBJ1-1, the complete variable domain reads DVKVTQSSRYLVKRTGEKVFLECVQDMDHENMFWYRQDPGLGLRLIYFSYDVKMKEKGDIPEGYSVSREKKERFSLILESASTNQTSMYLCASSFTRGGTEAFFGQGTRLTVV.

The chain has TRBV4-1 and TRBJ2-7; 8 positions agree with TRBD1. CDR1 is MGHRA and CDR2 is YSYEKL in the germline V gene. This CDR3 has 15 amino acids. With 0 bases clipped from V and 2 bases from J, the junction kept 3 bases outside the gene matches. The CDR3 DNA reads as TGCGCCAGCAGCCAAGACGACAGGGGTGCCTACGAGCAGTACTTC. The encoded protein is CASSQDDRGAYEQYF.

V gene TRBV15 combines with J gene TRBJ2-2, with a possible D match to TRBD2 (6 bases). This CDR3 comprises 14 residues. Germline V lookup: CDR1 LNHNV, CDR2 YYDKDF (reference sequence). Trimming stripped 7 bases from V and 3 bases from J, with 12 bases between. The CDR3 here is CATTRGSYTGELFF. The CDR3 bases are TGTGCCACCACACGGGGGTCTTACACCGGGGAGCTGTTTTTT.

This clonotype has only a few counts. V is TRBV18 and J is TRBJ2-1; 9 bases agree with TRBD1. Germline CDR1 is KGHSH and CDR2 is LQKENI. V was clipped by 4 bases and J by 6 bases; unmatched bases: 10. The CDR3 is 16 amino acids. CDR3 in amino acids: CASSLTGGGGFNEQFF. The DNA of the CDR3 is TGTGCCAGCTCACTGACAGGGGGAGGCGGCTTCAATGAGCAGTTCTTC.

This clonotype showed up just a few times. V usage is TRBV7-6 and J usage is TRBJ1-1; D unresolved. CDR3 length: 14 residues. CDR1 and CDR2 (germline): SGHVS, FNYEAQ. V dropped 3 bases and J dropped 4 bases, with 12 bases sitting between them. The CDR3 sequence: CASSFGGVATEAFF. As DNA, the CDR3 is TGTGCCAGCAGCTTTGGTGGGGTGGCCACTGAAGCTTTCTTT.

The chain combines TRBV12-3 or TRBV12-4 with TRBJ2-2; possible D gene TRBD2, 6 bases. This CDR3 region has 14 residues. The ends were cut back, 6 bases at V and 3 bases at J, with 11 bases in the middle. In DNA form, the CDR3 reads TGTGCCAGCAGACGCGGGACCGACACCGGGGAGCTGTTTTTT. This translates into CASRRGTDTGELFF.

The sample holds many counts of this clonotype. The chain recombines TRBV5-4 with TRBJ1-1, with D perhaps matching TRBD1 (5 bases). Germline CDR1 is SGHNT and CDR2 is YYREEE (reference sequence). This CDR3 spans 13 amino acids. The V end was cut by 3 bases, the J end by 1 base, with 7 bases between. CDR3 residues: CASSWGGNTEAFF. The CDR3 DNA follows: TGTGCCAGCAGCTGGGGGGGGAACACTGAAGCTTTCTTT. Drawing the rest from reference TRBV5-4 and TRBJ1-1, the complete variable domain is ETGVTQSPTHLIKTRGQQVTLRCSSQSGHNTVSWYQQALGQGPQFIFQYYREEENGRGNFPPRFSGLQFPNYSSELNVNALELDDSALYLCASSWGGNTEAFFGQGTRLTVV.

The table lists this clonotype with many counts. The rearrangement joins TRBV12-3 or TRBV12-4 to TRBJ1-3; 10 nucleotides match TRBD1. The CDR3 consists of 15 residues. Trimming removed 6 bases from V and 1 base from J; junction bases left unmatched: 3. CDR3 sequence: CASSLGQGSGNTIYF. DNA of the CDR3: TGTGCCAGCAGCTTGGGACAGGGGTCTGGAAACACCATATATTTT.

V gene TRBV29-1 combines with J gene TRBJ2-6; tentative D call: TRBD1 (7 bases). V was pared by 4 bases and J by 10 bases, with 14 bases between. Germline-derived CDR1 and CDR2 are SQVTM and ANQGSEA. The CDR3 length is 13 residues. The CDR3 nucleotides read TGCAGCGTTGGGAGGGACAGACTTAACGTCCTGACTTTC. Its translation: CSVGRDRLNVLTF.

This clonotype was detected a few times. This sequence joins TRBV28 and TRBJ2-1; 8 positions agree with TRBD1. Trimming cost V 6 bases and J 8 bases; bases outside gene matches: 9. This CDR3 is 14 amino acids long. CDR1 is MDHEN and CDR2 is SYDVKM in the germline V gene. CDR3 coding DNA: TGTGCCAGCAGGCAGGACAGGGTGGGCCATGAGCAGTTCTTC. It specifies CASRQDRVGHEQFF.

This clonotype turned up a few times. V and J are TRBV12-3 or TRBV12-4 and TRBJ2-7; TRBD2 matches 9 bases. The length of the CDR3 is 17 residues. The J segment lost 0 bases and the V segment lost 5 bases, leaving 11 bases of the junction unmatched. The CDR3 loop reads CASSPQTGLASSYEQYF. The DNA for the CDR3 is TGTGCCAGCAGTCCCCAGACCGGACTAGCGAGCTCCTACGAGCAGTACTTC.

This chain uses TRBV6-2 or TRBV6-3 with TRBJ2-7, with D perhaps TRBD1 (6 bases). CDR1 and CDR2 from the germline V gene are MNHEY and SVGEGT. V was cut by 5 bases and J by 8 bases, with 10 bases left in between. This CDR3 has 11 amino acids. CDR3 coding DNA: TGTGCCAGCAGTGATACAGGGAAGCAGTACTTC. It yields the protein CASSDTGKQYF.

This clonotype was seen a handful of times. CDR3 sequence: CASSYKLTGGGTEAFF. The CDR3 DNA sequence: TGTGCCAGCAGTTACAAACTGACAGGGGGCGGCACTGAAGCTTTCTTT. The rearrangement links TRBV6-5 to TRBJ1-1; 10 bases are shared with TRBD1. CDR3 length: 16 amino acids. V was clipped by 2 bases and J by 4 bases; unmatched bases: 7. The germline gives CDR1 MNHEY, CDR2 SVGAGI.

The chain combines TRBV5-1 with TRBJ2-3, with 11 bases identical to TRBD2. The germline V gene has CDR1 SGHRS and CDR2 YFSETQ. The CDR3 has 21 amino acids. V was pared by 0 bases and J by 2 bases, with 17 bases of the junction left unmatched. The CDR3 here is CASSLDNSLAGGPYYTDTQYF. CDR3 sequence (DNA): TGCGCCAGCAGCTTGGATAACTCTCTAGCGGGGGGCCCATACTACACAGATACGCAGTATTTT.

J is TRBJ1-5 and V is TRBV11-1; perhaps TRBD1 as D (6 bases). This CDR3 has 15 amino acids. The germline gives CDR1 SGHAT, CDR2 FQDESV (reference sequence). V shed 5 bases and J shed 0 bases, with 11 bases lying between them. The CDR3 is CASSDGQISNQPQHF. CDR3 DNA sequence: TGTGCCAGCAGCGACGGACAGATTAGCAATCAGCCCCAGCATTTT.

The CDR3, as DNA: TGCAGTGCTGCATCCCCGAGCTCCTACAATGAGCAGTTCTTC. Protein: CSAASPSSYNEQFF. V gene TRBV20-1 combines with J gene TRBJ2-1; no reliable D call. Between the trimmed V and J ends, which lost 5 bases and 0 bases, there was a span of 11 bases. CDR1 and CDR2 from the germline V gene are DFQATT and SNEGSKA (reference sequence). This CDR3 is built from 14 residues.

This chain joins TRBV7-8 and TRBJ2-1, with TRBD1 matching over 7 bases. This CDR3 contains 16 residues. The V segment lost 0 bases and the J segment 2 bases; nucleotides outside the gene matches: 4. Germline CDR1 and CDR2: SGHVS and FQNEAQ. For the CDR3, the DNA is TGTGCCAGCAGCTTAGCTCCCGGGACAGCCTACAATGAGCAGTTCTTC. Translated, it gives CASSLAPGTAYNEQFF.

The chain joins TRBV15 to TRBJ2-5; 10 bases agree with TRBD1. V lost 3 bases and J lost 5; bases outside the gene matches: 9. Germline V lookup: CDR1 LNHNV, CDR2 YYDKDF (reference sequence). There are 16 residues in the CDR3. The CDR3 coding sequence is TGTGCCACCAGCAGCCCCGGGACAGGGGACGGGGAGACCCAGTACTTC. This gives the protein CATSSPGTGDGETQYF.

The chain is built from TRBV25-1 and TRBJ2-1; D may correspond to TRBD1 or TRBD2 (5 bases each). CDR1 and CDR2 (germline): MGHDK, SYGVNS. The germline V and J ends were trimmed by 4 bases and 0 bases, with 19 bases remaining between them. The CDR3 is made up of 18 amino acids. The CDR3, as DNA: TGTGCCAGCAGTGGGGGAAAATCAGGGAGTAGCTCCTACAATGAGCAGTTCTTC. Encoded protein: CASSGGKSGSSSYNEQFF.

The rearrangement links TRBV12-3 or TRBV12-4 to TRBJ2-7; TRBD2 is a possible D gene (5 bases). The ends were cut back, 3 bases at V and 0 bases at J, with 12 bases in the middle. CDR3 length: 15 residues. The CDR3 loop reads CASSFLVGSSYEQYF. The CDR3, as DNA: TGTGCCAGCAGTTTTTTAGTAGGGAGCTCCTACGAGCAGTACTTC.

The CDR3 loop reads CASRISGSHNEQFF. The CDR3 nucleotides are TGTGCCAGCAGGATTTCGGGGTCCCACAATGAGCAGTTCTTC. The chain combines TRBV28 with TRBJ2-1, with D perhaps matching TRBD2 (5 bases). Germline lookup yields CDR1 MDHEN and CDR2 SYDVKM. V lost 6 bases to trimming and J lost 5 bases, with 14 bases between them. The CDR3 contains 14 residues.

This clonotype was detected a few times. The chain employs TRBV29-1 and TRBJ1-4; D is undetermined. Germline V gives CDR1 SQVTM, CDR2 ANQGSEA. The V end lost 8 bases, the J end lost 3 bases, and 13 bases lay between the germline ends. The CDR3 contains 13 residues. In DNA, the CDR3 is TGCAGCACTCAGCGGAGGGCTAATGAAAAACTGTTTTTT. This gives the protein CSTQRRANEKLFF.

The chain employs TRBV12-3 or TRBV12-4 and TRBJ1-2; D call uncertain. Trimming cost V 1 base and J 4 bases, with 10 bases left between them. The CDR3 is 14 residues long. CDR3: CASSLVLGIYGYTF. CDR3 coding DNA: TGTGCCAGCAGTTTAGTCTTAGGGATCTATGGCTACACCTTC.

CDR3 loop: CASISPTYNEQFF. Here the CDR3 DNA reads TGCGCCAGCATTAGTCCGACATACAATGAGCAGTTCTTC. V is TRBV5-1 and J is TRBJ2-1, with D hard to call. Trimming stripped 6 bases from V and 4 bases from J, with 11 bases between. Per germline, CDR1 SGHRS and CDR2 YFSETQ. The CDR3 is made up of 13 amino acids.